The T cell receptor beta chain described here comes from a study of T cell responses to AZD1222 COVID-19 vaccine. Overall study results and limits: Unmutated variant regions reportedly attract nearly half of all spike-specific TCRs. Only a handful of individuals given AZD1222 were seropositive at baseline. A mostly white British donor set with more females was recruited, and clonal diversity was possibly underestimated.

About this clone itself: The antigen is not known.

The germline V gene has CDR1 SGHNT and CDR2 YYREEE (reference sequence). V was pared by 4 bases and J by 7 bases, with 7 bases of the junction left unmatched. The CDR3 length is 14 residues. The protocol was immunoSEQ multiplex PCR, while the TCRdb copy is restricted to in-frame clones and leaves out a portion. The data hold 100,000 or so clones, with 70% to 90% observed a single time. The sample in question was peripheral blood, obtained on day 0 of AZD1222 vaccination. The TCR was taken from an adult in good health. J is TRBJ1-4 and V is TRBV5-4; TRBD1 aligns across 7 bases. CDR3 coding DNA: TGTGCCAGCAGCCCACAAGGGGACAGTGAAAAACTGTTTTTT. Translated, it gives CASSPQGDSEKLFF.